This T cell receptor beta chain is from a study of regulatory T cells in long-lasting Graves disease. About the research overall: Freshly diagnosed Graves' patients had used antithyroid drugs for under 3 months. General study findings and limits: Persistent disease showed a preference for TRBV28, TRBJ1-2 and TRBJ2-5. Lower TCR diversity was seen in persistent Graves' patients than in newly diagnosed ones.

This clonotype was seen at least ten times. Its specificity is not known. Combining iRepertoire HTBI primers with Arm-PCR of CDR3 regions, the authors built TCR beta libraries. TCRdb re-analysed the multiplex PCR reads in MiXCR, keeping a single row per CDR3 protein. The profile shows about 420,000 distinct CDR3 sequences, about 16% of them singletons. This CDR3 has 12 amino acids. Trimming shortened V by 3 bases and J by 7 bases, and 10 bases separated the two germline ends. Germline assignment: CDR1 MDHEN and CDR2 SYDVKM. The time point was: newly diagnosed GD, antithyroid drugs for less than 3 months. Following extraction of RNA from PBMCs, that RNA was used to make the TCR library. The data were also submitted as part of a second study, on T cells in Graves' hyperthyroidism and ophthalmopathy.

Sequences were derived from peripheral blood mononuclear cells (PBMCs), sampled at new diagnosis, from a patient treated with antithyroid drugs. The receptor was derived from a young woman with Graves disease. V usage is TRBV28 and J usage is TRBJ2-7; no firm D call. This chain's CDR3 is CASSFGVGEQYF. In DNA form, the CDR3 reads TGTGCCAGCAGTTTCGGAGTCGGGGAGCAGTACTTC.